This T cell receptor beta chain emerged from a study of T cells in Graves' hyperthyroidism and ophthalmopathy. Germline loops: CDR1 SNHLY, CDR2 FYNNEI. The CDR3 spans 12 residues. V was clipped by 10 bases and J by 11 bases, with 18 bases between them. TCR beta CDR3 region amplification was performed from RNA transcripts. The TCR CDR3 first-round RT-PCR relied on the HTBI primer set. TCRdb redid the calling of the multiplex PCR reads with MiXCR, one entry per CDR3 protein. Of a few hundred thousand distinct CDR3 sequences listed, about 12% are singletons. This clonotype was picked up many times. The sample consisted of blood. The TCR comes from a woman between 18 and 30 years old with Graves' hyperthyroidism. The chain has TRBV2 and TRBJ2-1; D perhaps matches TRBD1 (7 bases). The CDR3 region is CATSTSRGKQFF. For the CDR3, the DNA is TGTGCCACATCTACTAGCAGGGGGAAGCAGTTCTTC.